The 6 T cell receptor beta chains below were found in one sample sequenced in a study of blood T cell repertoires in COVID-19. Produced via immunoSEQ multiplex PCR; TCRdb's table is partial and in-frame only. This table holds tens of thousands of clones, over 80% found once. The sample taken for sequencing was peripheral blood. These receptors all come from a human donor in a cohort sampled during active COVID-19.

This sequence joins TRBV7-2 and TRBJ2-1, with D maybe TRBD1 (6 bases). In germline, CDR1 is SGHTA, CDR2 FQGNSA. The CDR3 totals 12 residues. V lost 5 bases, J lost 9 bases, and 11 bases lay in between. The CDR3 nucleotides are TGTGCCAGCAGCCGACAGGTCGGTGAGCAGTTCTTC. Residues: CASSRQVGEQFF. The full variable domain, completed using reference TRBV7-2 and TRBJ2-1, is GAGVSQSPSNKVTEKGKDVELRCDPISGHTALYWYRQSLGQGLEFLIYFQGNSAPDKSGLPSDRFSAERTGGSVSTLTIQRTQQEDSAVYLCASSRQVGEQFFGPGTRLTVL.

In DNA form, the CDR3 reads TGTGCCAGCAGCTTAACGGGTACGAGCAATCAGCCCCAGCATTTT. As protein: CASSLTGTSNQPQHF. This rearrangement joins TRBV7-2 to TRBJ1-5; D is unresolved. V lost 2 bases, J lost 1 base, and 9 bases lay in between. The CDR3 is 15 amino acids. Germline V lookup: CDR1 SGHTA, CDR2 FQGNSA.

In DNA form, the CDR3 reads TGCAGCGTTGAAGCCCGGGCCAGGGGGGACTATGGCTACACCTTC. The encoded protein is CSVEARARGDYGYTF. The J gene is TRBJ1-2, the V gene TRBV29-1; 7 bases map to TRBD1. Germline V gives CDR1 SQVTM, CDR2 ANQGSEA. V was clipped by 1 base and J by 3 bases; unmatched bases: 8. This CDR3 comprises 15 residues.

This rearrangement joins TRBV4-1 to TRBJ2-2; D might be TRBD1 (6 bases). This CDR3 contains 17 residues. Per the germline V gene, CDR1 is MGHRA and CDR2 is YSYEKL. The V gene lost 1 base and the J gene lost 3 bases, with 15 bases spanning the gap. The CDR3 bases are TGCGCCAGCAGCCAAGCACCTGCGGACAGTCACACCGGGGAGCTGTTTTTT. Its protein is CASSQAPADSHTGELFF.

This chain connects TRBV28 to TRBJ2-2, with D hard to call. This CDR3 comprises 13 residues. CDR1 is MDHEN, CDR2 SYDVKM, per germline. Trimming shortened V by 2 bases and J by 8 bases, and 9 bases separated the two germline ends. CDR3 coding DNA: TGTGCCAGCAGTTTACCCTTTCAGGGGGAGCTGTTTTTT. Amino acids: CASSLPFQGELFF.

This rearrangement joins TRBV5-1 to TRBJ2-5; 13 bases are a match to TRBD2. Germline loops: CDR1 SGHRS, CDR2 YFSETQ. The V segment lost 0 bases and the J segment 5 bases; nucleotides outside the gene matches: 7. This CDR3 comprises 17 residues. The CDR3 loop reads CASSLVPGTSGVETQYF. The CDR3, as DNA: TGCGCCAGCAGCTTGGTGCCCGGGACTAGCGGGGTTGAGACCCAGTACTTC.